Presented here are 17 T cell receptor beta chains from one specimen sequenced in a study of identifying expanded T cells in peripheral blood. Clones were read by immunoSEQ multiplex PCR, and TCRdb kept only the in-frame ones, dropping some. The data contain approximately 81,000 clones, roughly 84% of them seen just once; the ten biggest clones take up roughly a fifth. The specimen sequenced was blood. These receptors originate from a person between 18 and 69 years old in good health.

The CDR3 DNA sequence: TGTGCCAGCAGGTTGACAGGGGCGGTGTCGGAGCAGTTCTTC. Translating gives CASRLTGAVSEQFF. The chain links TRBV28 to TRBJ2-1, with 8 bases that match TRBD1. J lost 10 bases, V lost 6 bases, and 11 bases had no gene match. This CDR3 has 14 amino acids. Looked up from germline, CDR1 is MDHEN and CDR2 is SYDVKM. The full variable domain, with the rest looked up from reference TRBV28 and TRBJ2-1, is DVKVTQSSRYLVKRTGEKVFLECVQDMDHENMFWYRQDPGLGLRLIYFSYDVKMKEKGDIPEGYSVSREKKERFSLILESASTNQTSMYLCASRLTGAVSEQFFGPGTRLTVL.

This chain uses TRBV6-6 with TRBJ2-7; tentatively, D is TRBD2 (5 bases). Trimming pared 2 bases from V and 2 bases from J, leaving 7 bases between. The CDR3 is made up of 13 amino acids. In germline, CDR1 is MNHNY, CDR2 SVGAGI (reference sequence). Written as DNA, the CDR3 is TGTGCCAGCAGTTACCGGGAAACCTACGAGCAGTACTTC. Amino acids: CASSYRETYEQYF.

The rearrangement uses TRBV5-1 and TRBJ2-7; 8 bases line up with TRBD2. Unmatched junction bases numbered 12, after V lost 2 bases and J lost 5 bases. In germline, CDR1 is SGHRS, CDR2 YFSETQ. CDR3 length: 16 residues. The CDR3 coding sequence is TGCGCCAGCAGCTTCGATCCCGGACTAGCCCCCAACGAGCAGTACTTC. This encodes CASSFDPGLAPNEQYF.

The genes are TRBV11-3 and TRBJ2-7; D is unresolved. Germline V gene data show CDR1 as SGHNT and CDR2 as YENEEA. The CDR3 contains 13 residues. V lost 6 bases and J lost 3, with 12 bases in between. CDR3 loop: CASSPNSGYEQYF. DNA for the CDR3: TGTGCCAGCAGTCCGAACTCGGGCTACGAGCAGTACTTC.

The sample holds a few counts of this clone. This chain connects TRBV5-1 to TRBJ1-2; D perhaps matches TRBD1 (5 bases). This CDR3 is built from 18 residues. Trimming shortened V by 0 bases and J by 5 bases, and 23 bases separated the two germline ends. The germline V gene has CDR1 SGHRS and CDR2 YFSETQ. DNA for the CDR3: TGCGCCAGCAGCTTGGAGGCGGTGGGGGTCTGGAAGGGTTATGGCTACACCTTC. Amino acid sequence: CASSLEAVGVWKGYGYTF.

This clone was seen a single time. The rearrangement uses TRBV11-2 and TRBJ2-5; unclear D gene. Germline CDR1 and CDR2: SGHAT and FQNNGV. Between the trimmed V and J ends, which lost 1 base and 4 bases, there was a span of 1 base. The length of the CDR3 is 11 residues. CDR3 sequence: CASSLVETQYF. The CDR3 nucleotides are TGTGCCAGCAGCTTAGTAGAGACCCAGTACTTC.

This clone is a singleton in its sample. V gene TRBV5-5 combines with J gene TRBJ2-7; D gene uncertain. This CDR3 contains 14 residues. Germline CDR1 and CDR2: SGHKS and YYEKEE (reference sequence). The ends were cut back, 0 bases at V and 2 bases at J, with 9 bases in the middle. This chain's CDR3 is CASSLASQPYEQYF. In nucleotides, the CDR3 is TGTGCCAGCAGCTTGGCGAGCCAACCCTACGAGCAGTACTTC.

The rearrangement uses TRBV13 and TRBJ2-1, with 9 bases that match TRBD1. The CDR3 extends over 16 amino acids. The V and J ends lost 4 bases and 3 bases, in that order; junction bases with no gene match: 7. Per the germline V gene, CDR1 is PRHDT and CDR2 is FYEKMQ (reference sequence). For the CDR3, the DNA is TGTGCCAGCAGCTCGAACAGGGGGCCTAACTACAATGAGCAGTTCTTC. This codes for CASSSNRGPNYNEQFF.

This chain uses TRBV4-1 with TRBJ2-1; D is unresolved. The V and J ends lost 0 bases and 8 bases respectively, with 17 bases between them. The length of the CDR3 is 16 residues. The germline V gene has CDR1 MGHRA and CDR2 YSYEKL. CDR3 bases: TGCGCCAGCAGCCAAGAGTTCCGCCAGCCACGACATGAGCAGTTCTTC. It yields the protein CASSQEFRQPRHEQFF.

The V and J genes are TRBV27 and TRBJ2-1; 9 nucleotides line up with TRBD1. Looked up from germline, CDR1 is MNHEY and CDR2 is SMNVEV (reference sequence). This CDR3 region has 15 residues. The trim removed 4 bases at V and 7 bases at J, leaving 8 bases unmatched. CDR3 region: CASSYLQGAGNEQFF. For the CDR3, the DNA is TGTGCCAGCAGTTACCTACAGGGGGCAGGGAATGAGCAGTTCTTC.

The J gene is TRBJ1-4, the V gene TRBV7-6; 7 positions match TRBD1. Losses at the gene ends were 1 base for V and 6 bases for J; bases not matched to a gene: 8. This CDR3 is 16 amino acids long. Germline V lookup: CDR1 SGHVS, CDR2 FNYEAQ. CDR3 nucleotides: TGTGCCAGCAGCTTAGTAGGGGTTGGACAGGATGAAAAACTGTTTTTT. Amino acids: CASSLVGVGQDEKLFF.

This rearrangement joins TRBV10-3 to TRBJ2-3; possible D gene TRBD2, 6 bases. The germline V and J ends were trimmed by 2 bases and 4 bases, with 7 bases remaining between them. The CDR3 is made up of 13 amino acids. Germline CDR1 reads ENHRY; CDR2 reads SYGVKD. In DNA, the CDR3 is TGTGCCATCAGTGAGCCGGGGGCAGATACGCAGTATTTT. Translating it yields CAISEPGADTQYF.

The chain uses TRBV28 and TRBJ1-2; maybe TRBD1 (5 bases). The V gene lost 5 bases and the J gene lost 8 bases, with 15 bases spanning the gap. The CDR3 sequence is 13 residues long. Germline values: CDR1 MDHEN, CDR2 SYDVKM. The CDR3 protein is CASSPGTSRGYTF. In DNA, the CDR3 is TGTGCCAGCAGTCCCGGGACCTCCCGCGGCTACACCTTC.

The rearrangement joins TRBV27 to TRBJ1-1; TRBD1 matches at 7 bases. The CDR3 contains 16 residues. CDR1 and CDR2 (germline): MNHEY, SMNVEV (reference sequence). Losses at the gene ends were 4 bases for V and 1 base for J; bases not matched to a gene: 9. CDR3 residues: CASSWGPDRANTEAFF. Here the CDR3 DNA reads TGTGCCAGCAGTTGGGGCCCCGACAGGGCGAACACTGAAGCTTTCTTT.

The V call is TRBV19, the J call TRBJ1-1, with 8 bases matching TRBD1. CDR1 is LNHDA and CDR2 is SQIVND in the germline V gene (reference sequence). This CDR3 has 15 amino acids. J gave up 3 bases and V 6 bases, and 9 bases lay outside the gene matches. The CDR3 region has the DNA TGTGCCAGTAGAGAAAACCCAGGGGGCTACACTGAAGCTTTCTTT. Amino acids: CASRENPGGYTEAFF.

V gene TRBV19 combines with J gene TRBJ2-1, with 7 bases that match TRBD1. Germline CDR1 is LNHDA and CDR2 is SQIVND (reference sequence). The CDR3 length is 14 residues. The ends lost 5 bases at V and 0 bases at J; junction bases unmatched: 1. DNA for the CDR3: TGTGCCAGTAGTTACAGGGGCTCCTACAATGAGCAGTTCTTC. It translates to CASSYRGSYNEQFF.

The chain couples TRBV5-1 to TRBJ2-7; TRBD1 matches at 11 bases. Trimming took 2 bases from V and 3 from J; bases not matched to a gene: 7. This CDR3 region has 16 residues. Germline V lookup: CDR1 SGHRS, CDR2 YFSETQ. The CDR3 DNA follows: TGCGCCAGCAGCTTATCCGGGACAGGGGGTTTCTACGAGCAGTACTTC. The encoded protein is CASSLSGTGGFYEQYF.